Listed here is a single T cell receptor beta chain. Under the authors' procedure: Estimates of nucleated cell counts were drawn from the amplification of reference gene primers. The assay was immunoSEQ multiplex PCR, and TCRdb's table has in-frame clones only and misses some. V, J and clone size reflect that table, while D and trimming were determined from the DNA. Of some 240,000 clones in the sample, about 88% are singletons; the top ten hold 3.5% to 5.5%. This entry is derived from a study of blood T cell repertoires in COVID-19. Overall study context: Researchers got acute and convalescent COVID-19 samples from the United States, Italy and Spain. Sources were T cells, B-cell-depleted T cells, or PBMCs; the material itself was cDNA or gDNA.

Germline assignment: CDR1 SNHLY and CDR2 FYNNEI. V was shortened by 4 bases and J by 8 bases, with 18 bases between the two germline ends. The CDR3 consists of 15 residues. Source material: peripheral blood. The chain employs TRBV2 and TRBJ2-1; the D gene is possibly TRBD1 (6 bases). This TCR was sampled from a woman aged 40 to 50 who had recovered from COVID-19. DNA of the CDR3: TGTGCCAGCAGTGTCGGGACAACCCCAGGATATGAGCAGTTCTTC. It translates to CASSVGTTPGYEQFF.